The 21 T cell receptor beta chains presented below share a single source sample, sequenced in a study of cytomegalovirus exposure and HLA in healthy donors. The PCR contained 60 Vbeta and 13 Jbeta primers. The method was immunoSEQ multiplex PCR; TCRdb's version includes in-frame clones alone and lacks a portion of them. Here the sample spans 110,000 or so clones, roughly 67% being singletons. The sample comprised PBMCs. The source of these receptors is a young man in good health and CMV-seropositive.

The CDR3 protein is CASSEPGRYTDTQYF. As DNA, the CDR3 is TGTGCCAGCAGTGAACCGGGGAGGTACACAGATACGCAGTATTTT. This chain joins TRBV6-1 and TRBJ2-3; D may be TRBD2 (6 bases). Germline V CDR1 and CDR2: MNHNS, SASEGT. The CDR3 contains 15 residues. V was pared by 2 bases and J by 2 bases, with 11 bases between.

The rearrangement links TRBV9 to TRBJ2-1; possible D gene TRBD2, 6 bases. Trimming removed 2 bases at V and 7 bases at J, with 13 bases between. Germline CDR1 is SGDLS and CDR2 is YYNGEE. The CDR3 consists of 14 residues. The DNA of the CDR3 is TGTGCCAGCAGCGTTACTGTCCGGGAGAATGAGCAGTTCTTC. Translated, it gives CASSVTVRENEQFF.

CDR3 nucleotides: TGCGCCAGCAGCTTGAAGGCCAGGGATGGAGATACGCAGTATTTT. Its translation is CASSLKARDGDTQYF. This chain connects TRBV5-1 to TRBJ2-3; D perhaps matches TRBD1 (5 bases). Trimming shortened V by 1 base and J by 5 bases, and 14 bases separated the two germline ends. Germline-derived CDR1 and CDR2 are SGHRS and YFSETQ. The CDR3 is 15 residues long.

This clone came up a few times. Here the CDR3 DNA reads TGCGCCAGCAGCCCCGGGCAGCGGGGTTCGGAGACCCAGTACTTC. Translated, it gives CASSPGQRGSETQYF. This chain joins TRBV5-1 and TRBJ2-5, with 7 bases aligning to TRBD2. The CDR3 covers 15 residues. Germline V gene sequence: CDR1 SGHRS, CDR2 YFSETQ. V shed 4 bases, J shed 5 bases, and the junction held 11 bases outside the gene matches.

The chain combines TRBV6-4 with TRBJ2-3, with TRBD1 matching over 11 bases. This CDR3 region has 15 residues. The junction had 5 bases not matched to a gene; V was cut back by 2 bases and J by 7 bases. CDR1 is MRHNA, CDR2 SNTAGT, per germline. CDR3 DNA: TGTGCCAGCAGTGACAGAGGGACAGGGGGAAATACGCAGTATTTT. Translating gives CASSDRGTGGNTQYF.

This sequence joins TRBV5-1 and TRBJ2-4; 8 bases line up with TRBD1. V was pared by 0 bases and J by 5 bases, with 4 bases of the junction left unmatched. There are 15 residues in the CDR3. Germline CDR1 reads SGHRS; CDR2 reads YFSETQ. CDR3 nucleotide sequence: TGCGCCAGCAGCTTGGATTGGACAGGGCAAAACATTCAGTACTTC. Its translation: CASSLDWTGQNIQYF.

The chain combines TRBV18 with TRBJ2-1; maybe TRBD2 (5 bases). The V gene lost 6 bases and the J gene lost 7 bases, with 19 bases spanning the gap. CDR1 is KGHSH and CDR2 is LQKENI in the germline V gene. There are 15 residues in the CDR3. The CDR3, as DNA: TGTGCCAGCTCCCTCGTATCAGTCCGCGGGAATGAGCAGTTCTTC. Translation gives CASSLVSVRGNEQFF.

V gene TRBV2 combines with J gene TRBJ2-1; TRBD1 is a possible D gene (7 bases). V was shortened by 7 bases and J by 8 bases, with 24 bases between the two germline ends. This CDR3 spans 16 amino acids. Germline V lookup: CDR1 SNHLY, CDR2 FYNNEI. CDR3 sequence (DNA): TGTGCCAGCACCTCCCTCCCTGACAGGGAGGCGGATGAGCAGTTCTTC. The encoded protein is CASTSLPDREADEQFF.

This clone was observed once. The chain uses TRBV27 and TRBJ1-1; the D is unclear. V was trimmed by 7 bases and J by 6 bases, leaving 18 bases between them. Germline V gives CDR1 MNHEY, CDR2 SMNVEV (reference sequence). The CDR3 totals 14 residues. The CDR3 region has the DNA TGTGCCAGCACCCCCAGAAATGGAGGCGCTGAAGCTTTCTTT. This gives the protein CASTPRNGGAEAFF.

This chain joins TRBV19 and TRBJ1-2; D may be TRBD1 (6 bases). CDR1 LNHDA and CDR2 SQIVND come from the germline V gene (reference sequence). The CDR3 is 16 amino acids. Trimming left V 4 bases short and J 8 bases short, with 23 bases between. The CDR3 loop is CASSTYSTGNSYGYTF. CDR3 nucleotides: TGTGCCAGTAGTACCTATTCCACAGGGAACAGTTACGGCTACACCTTC.

This clone was seen a single time. The chain is built from TRBV7-3 and TRBJ2-1; 7 positions match TRBD2. The V segment lost 1 base and the J segment 5 bases; nucleotides outside the gene matches: 5. Germline-derived CDR1 and CDR2 are SGHTA and FQGTGA. The CDR3 covers 15 residues. The CDR3 nucleotides are TGTGCCAGCAGCTTAAGCGGGGGACCTAACAATGAGCAGTTCTTC. This encodes CASSLSGGPNNEQFF.

In DNA form, the CDR3 reads TGTGCCAGCAGCCCCAAGGCAGGTCAGCCCCAGCATTTT. It is translated as CASSPKAGQPQHF. The chain has TRBV6-1 and TRBJ1-5; the D is unclear. The CDR3 sequence is 13 residues long. V lost 6 bases and J 6 bases, leaving 12 bases between the germline ends. The germline gives CDR1 MNHNS, CDR2 SASEGT.

In this sample, this clone turned up a few times. J is TRBJ1-5 and V is TRBV7-9, with D possibly matching TRBD1 (5 bases). Trimming stripped 5 bases from V and 2 bases from J, with 13 bases between. Per germline, CDR1 SEHNR and CDR2 FQNEAQ (reference sequence). The CDR3 consists of 15 residues. CDR3 DNA sequence: TGTGCCAGCAGCGCACCGGGACTTCGCAATCAGCCCCAGCATTTT. Translating it yields CASSAPGLRNQPQHF.

This clone has only one observation. The V gene is TRBV5-4, the J gene TRBJ2-5; 8 positions agree with TRBD1. In germline, CDR1 is SGHNT, CDR2 YYREEE (reference sequence). J was trimmed by 1 base and V by 4 bases; bases with no gene match: 3. CDR3 size: 14 residues. Written as DNA, the CDR3 is TGTGCCAGCAGCGTTACAGGGGGCCAAGAGACCCAGTACTTC. Amino acids: CASSVTGGQETQYF.

The V gene is TRBV6-4, the J gene TRBJ2-6; the match to TRBD1 covers 8 bases. This CDR3 is built from 19 residues. Germline loops: CDR1 MRHNA, CDR2 SNTAGT. Germline trimming cut 2 bases from V and 0 bases from J; bases unmatched to any gene: 9. CDR3: CASSDVPGGSLSGANVLTF. The CDR3 bases are TGTGCCAGCAGTGACGTGCCAGGGGGCTCCCTCTCTGGGGCCAACGTCCTGACTTTC.

V is TRBV2 and J is TRBJ2-6, with TRBD1 matching 8 bases. Trimming took 8 bases from V and 10 from J; bases not matched to a gene: 10. CDR1 and CDR2 from the germline V gene are SNHLY and FYNNEI. This CDR3 is 14 amino acids long. The CDR3 spells CASLFRTGWNVLTF. The CDR3 DNA follows: TGTGCCAGCCTCTTTAGGACAGGGTGGAACGTCCTGACTTTC.

This clone was detected a few times. The chain links TRBV28 to TRBJ1-6; 8 nucleotides match TRBD1. The CDR3 spans 15 residues. The germline CDR1 and CDR2 sequences are MDHEN and SYDVKM. V shed 7 bases and J 10 bases; nucleotides not matched to a gene: 12. The CDR3 DNA follows: TGTGCCAGCAAAACCAGGGGGCTACTGGGCTCACCCCTCCACTTT. Translation gives CASKTRGLLGSPLHF.

The genes are TRBV11-3 and TRBJ2-7; D remains ambiguous. Between the trimmed V and J ends, which lost 2 bases and 3 bases, there was a span of 20 bases. Germline-derived CDR1 and CDR2 are SGHNT and YENEEA. The CDR3 has 17 amino acids. CDR3: CASSLFGGNHNFYEQYF. The CDR3 DNA follows: TGTGCCAGCAGCTTATTCGGCGGTAACCACAATTTCTACGAGCAGTACTTC.

The chain couples TRBV9 to TRBJ2-3; maybe TRBD2 (6 bases). The CDR3 is 15 residues long. CDR1 and CDR2 from the germline V gene are SGDLS and YYNGEE. V lost 0 bases and J 1 base, leaving 9 bases between the germline ends. CDR3 bases: TGTGCCAGCAGCGTAGGAGGGACTGGCACAGATACGCAGTATTTT. It yields the protein CASSVGGTGTDTQYF.

This clone has only a few counts. The V gene is TRBV30, the J gene TRBJ2-7; tentatively, D is TRBD2 (5 bases). The V gene lost 4 bases and the J gene lost 3 bases, with 16 bases spanning the gap. This CDR3 comprises 14 residues. CDR1 GTSNPN and CDR2 SVGIG come from the germline V gene (reference sequence). The CDR3: CAWKLSPGDYEQYF. Written as DNA, the CDR3 is TGTGCCTGGAAACTGAGTCCCGGGGACTACGAGCAGTACTTC.

The rearrangement links TRBV29-1 to TRBJ2-7, with TRBD2 matching over 8 bases. Germline assignment: CDR1 SQVTM and CDR2 ANQGSEA. V shed 4 bases, J shed 4 bases, and the junction held 6 bases outside the gene matches. The CDR3 consists of 13 residues. The CDR3 protein is CSVAERGGYEQYF. CDR3 bases: TGCAGCGTTGCCGAACGGGGGGGTTACGAGCAGTACTTC.